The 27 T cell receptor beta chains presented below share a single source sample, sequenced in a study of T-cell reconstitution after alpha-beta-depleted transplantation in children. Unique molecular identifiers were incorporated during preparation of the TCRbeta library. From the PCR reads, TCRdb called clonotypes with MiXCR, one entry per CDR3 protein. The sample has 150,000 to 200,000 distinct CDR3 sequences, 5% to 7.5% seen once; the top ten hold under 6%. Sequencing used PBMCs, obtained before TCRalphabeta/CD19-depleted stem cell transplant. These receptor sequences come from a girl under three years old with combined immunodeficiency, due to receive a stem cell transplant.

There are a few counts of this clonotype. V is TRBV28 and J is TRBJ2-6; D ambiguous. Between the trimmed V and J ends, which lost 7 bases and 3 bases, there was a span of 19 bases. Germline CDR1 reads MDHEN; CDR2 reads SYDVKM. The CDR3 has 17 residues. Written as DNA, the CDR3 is TGTGCCAGCAATACGGTGCAATATTCGTTTGGGGCCAACGTCCTGACTTTC. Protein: CASNTVQYSFGANVLTF.

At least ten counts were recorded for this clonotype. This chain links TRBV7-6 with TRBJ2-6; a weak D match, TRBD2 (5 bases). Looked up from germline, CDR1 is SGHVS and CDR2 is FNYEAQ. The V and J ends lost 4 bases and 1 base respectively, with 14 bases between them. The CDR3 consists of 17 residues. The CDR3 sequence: CASSSAEGKSGANVLTF. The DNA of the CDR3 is TGTGCCAGCAGCTCAGCGGAAGGGAAATCTGGGGCCAACGTCCTGACTTTC.

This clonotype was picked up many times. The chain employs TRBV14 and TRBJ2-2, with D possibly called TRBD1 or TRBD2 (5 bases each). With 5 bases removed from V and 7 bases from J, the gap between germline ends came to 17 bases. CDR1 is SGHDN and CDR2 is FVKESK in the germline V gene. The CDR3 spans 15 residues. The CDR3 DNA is TGTGCCAGCAGCGTATGGCCGGTTGGGGGCGGGGAGCTGTTTTTT. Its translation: CASSVWPVGGGELFF.

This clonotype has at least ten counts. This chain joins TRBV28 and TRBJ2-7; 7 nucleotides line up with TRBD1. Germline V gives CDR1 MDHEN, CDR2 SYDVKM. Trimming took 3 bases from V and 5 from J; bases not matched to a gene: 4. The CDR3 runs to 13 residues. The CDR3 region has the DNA TGTGCCAGCAGTTTGGGGACAGCAGACGAGCAGTACTTC. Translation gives CASSLGTADEQYF.

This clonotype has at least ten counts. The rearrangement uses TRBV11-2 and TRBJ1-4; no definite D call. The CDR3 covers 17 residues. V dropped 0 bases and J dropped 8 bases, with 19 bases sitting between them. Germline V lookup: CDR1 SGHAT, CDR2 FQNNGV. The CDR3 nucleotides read TGTGCCAGCAGCTTAGAACGCAGTCCTTTTAGGAGGGAAAAACTGTTTTTT. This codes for CASSLERSPFRREKLFF.

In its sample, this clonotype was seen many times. The CDR3, as DNA: TGCGCCAGCAGCCAAGAGTGGTATCTAGCCAAAAACATTCAGTACTTC. Translated, it gives CASSQEWYLAKNIQYF. The V gene is TRBV4-1, the J gene TRBJ2-4; D remains unclear. The CDR3 loop spans 16 amino acids. CDR1 and CDR2 from the germline V gene are MGHRA and YSYEKL. Trimming took 0 bases from V and 0 from J, leaving 9 bases between them.

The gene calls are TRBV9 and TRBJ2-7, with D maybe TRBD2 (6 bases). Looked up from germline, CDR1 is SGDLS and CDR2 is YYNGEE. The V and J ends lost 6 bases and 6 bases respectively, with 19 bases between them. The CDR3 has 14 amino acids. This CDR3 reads CASTKGHWEAEQYF. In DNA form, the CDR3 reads TGTGCCAGCACCAAAGGGCACTGGGAGGCCGAGCAGTACTTC.

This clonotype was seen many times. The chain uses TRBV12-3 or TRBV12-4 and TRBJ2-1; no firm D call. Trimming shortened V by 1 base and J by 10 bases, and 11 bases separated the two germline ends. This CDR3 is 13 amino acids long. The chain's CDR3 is CASSLGPLGEQFF. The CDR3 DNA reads TGTGCCAGCAGTTTAGGACCGTTAGGCGAGCAGTTCTTC.

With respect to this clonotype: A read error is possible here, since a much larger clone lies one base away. This chain's CDR3 is CASSLGQGTEVQYF. DNA for the CDR3: TGCGCCAGCAGCTTGGGACAGGGAACCGAAGTGCAGTACTTC. J is TRBJ2-7 and V is TRBV5-1; 7 positions agree with TRBD1. CDR3 length equals 14 residues. From germline, CDR1 is SGHRS and CDR2 YFSETQ. The trim removed 0 bases at V and 9 bases at J, leaving 9 bases unmatched.

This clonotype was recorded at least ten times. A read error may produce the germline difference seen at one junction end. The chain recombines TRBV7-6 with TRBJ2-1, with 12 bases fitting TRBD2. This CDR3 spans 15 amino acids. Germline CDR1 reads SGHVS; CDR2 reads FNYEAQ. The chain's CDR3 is CASSLGLAGAPWLLF. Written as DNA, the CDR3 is TGTGCCAGCAGCTTAGGACTAGCGGGGGCCCCTTGGCTCCTCTTC.

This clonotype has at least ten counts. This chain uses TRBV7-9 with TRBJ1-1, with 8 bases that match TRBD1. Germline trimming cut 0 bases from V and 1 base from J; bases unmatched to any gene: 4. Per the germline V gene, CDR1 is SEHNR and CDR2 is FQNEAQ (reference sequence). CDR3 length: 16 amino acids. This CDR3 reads CASSLALDRGNTEAFF. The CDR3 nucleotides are TGTGCCAGCAGCTTAGCCCTCGACAGGGGGAACACTGAAGCTTTCTTT.

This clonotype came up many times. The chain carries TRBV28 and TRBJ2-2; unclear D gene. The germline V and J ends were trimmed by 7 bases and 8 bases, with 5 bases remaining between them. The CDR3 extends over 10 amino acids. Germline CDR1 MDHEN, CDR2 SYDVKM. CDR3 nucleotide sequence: TGTGCCAGCATCACGGGGGAGCTGTTTTTT. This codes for CASITGELFF.

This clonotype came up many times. DNA for the CDR3: TGTGCCAGCAGTTTATTGGTGGGGGGCACCGGGGAGCTGTTTTTT. Its protein product is CASSLLVGGTGELFF. J is TRBJ2-2 and V is TRBV28, with a tentative D call TRBD2 (6 bases). The V and J ends lost 1 base and 4 bases respectively, with 10 bases between them. The CDR3 is made up of 15 amino acids. CDR1 and CDR2 from the germline V gene are MDHEN and SYDVKM.

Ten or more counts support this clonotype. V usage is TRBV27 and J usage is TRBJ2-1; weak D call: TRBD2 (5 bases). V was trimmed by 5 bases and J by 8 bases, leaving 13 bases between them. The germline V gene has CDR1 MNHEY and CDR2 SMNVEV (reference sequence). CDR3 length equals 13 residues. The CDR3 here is CASSLSSSHEQFF. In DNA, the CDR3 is TGTGCCAGCAGTCTCTCTAGCTCCCATGAGCAGTTCTTC.

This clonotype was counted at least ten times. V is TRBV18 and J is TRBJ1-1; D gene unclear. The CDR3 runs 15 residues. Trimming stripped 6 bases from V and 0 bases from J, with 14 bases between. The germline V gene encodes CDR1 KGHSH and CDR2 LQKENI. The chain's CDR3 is CASSPSHDLNTEAFF. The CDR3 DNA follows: TGTGCCAGCTCCCCATCCCATGACTTGAACACTGAAGCTTTCTTT.

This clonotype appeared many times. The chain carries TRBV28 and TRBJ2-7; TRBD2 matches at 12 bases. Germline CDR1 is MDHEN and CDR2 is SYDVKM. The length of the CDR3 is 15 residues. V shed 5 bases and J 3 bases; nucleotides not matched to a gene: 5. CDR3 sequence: CASSGLAGYYYEQYF. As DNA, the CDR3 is TGTGCCAGCAGTGGACTAGCGGGATACTACTACGAGCAGTACTTC.

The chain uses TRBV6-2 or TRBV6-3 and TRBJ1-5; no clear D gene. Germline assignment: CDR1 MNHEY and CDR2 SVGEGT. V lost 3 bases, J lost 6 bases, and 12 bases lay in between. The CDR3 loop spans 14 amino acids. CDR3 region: CASSYRQGGQPQHF. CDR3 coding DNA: TGTGCCAGCAGTTATCGACAAGGCGGTCAGCCCCAGCATTTT.

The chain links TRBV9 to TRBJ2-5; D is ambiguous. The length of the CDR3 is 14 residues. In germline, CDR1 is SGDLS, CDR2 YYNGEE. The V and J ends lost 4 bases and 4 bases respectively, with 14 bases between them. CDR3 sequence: CASSPSGSLETQYF. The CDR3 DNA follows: TGTGCCAGCAGCCCAAGTGGTAGCTTAGAGACCCAGTACTTC.

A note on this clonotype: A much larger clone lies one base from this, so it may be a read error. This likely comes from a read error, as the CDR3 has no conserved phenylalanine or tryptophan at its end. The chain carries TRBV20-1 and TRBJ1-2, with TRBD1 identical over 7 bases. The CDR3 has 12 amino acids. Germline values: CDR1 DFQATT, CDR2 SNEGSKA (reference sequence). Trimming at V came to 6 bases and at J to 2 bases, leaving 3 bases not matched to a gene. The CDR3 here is CSAMTGNYGYTS. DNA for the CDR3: TGCAGTGCCATGACAGGGAACTATGGCTACACCTCC.

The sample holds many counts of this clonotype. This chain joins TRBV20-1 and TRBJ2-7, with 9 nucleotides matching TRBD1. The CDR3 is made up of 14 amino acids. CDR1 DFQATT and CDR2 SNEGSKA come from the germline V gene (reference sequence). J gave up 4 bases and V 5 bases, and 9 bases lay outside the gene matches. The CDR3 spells CSAPTGGREYEQYF. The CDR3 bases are TGCAGTGCTCCCACAGGGGGCAGGGAGTACGAGCAGTACTTC.

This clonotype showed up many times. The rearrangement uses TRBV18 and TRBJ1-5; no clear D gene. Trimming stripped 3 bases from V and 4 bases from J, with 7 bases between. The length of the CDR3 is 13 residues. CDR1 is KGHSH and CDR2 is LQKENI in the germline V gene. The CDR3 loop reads CASSPRGNQPQHF. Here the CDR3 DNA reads TGTGCCAGCTCACCGCGGGGAAATCAGCCCCAGCATTTT.

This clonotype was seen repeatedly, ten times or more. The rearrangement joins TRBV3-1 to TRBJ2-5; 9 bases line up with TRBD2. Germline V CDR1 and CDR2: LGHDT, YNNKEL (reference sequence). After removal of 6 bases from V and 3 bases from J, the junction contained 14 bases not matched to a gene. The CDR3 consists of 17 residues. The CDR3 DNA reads TGTGCCAGCAGTCGAGGACTTTCCAGCGGGGGGAAAGAGACCCAGTACTTC. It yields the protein CASSRGLSSGGKETQYF.

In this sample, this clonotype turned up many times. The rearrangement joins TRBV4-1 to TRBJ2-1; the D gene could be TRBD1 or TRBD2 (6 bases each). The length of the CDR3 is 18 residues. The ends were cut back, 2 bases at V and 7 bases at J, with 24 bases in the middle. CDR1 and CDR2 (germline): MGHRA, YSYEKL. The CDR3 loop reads CASSQFIRGGISLNEQFF. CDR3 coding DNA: TGCGCCAGCAGCCAATTTATCCGAGGGGGGATATCCCTAAATGAGCAGTTCTTC.

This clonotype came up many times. The CDR3 sequence is CATSTTGTGPYEQYF. In DNA, the CDR3 is TGTGCCACCAGCACCACCGGGACAGGTCCCTACGAGCAGTACTTC. The chain combines TRBV15 with TRBJ2-7; 8 nucleotides agree with TRBD1. Germline loops: CDR1 LNHNV, CDR2 YYDKDF (reference sequence). This CDR3 has 15 residues. The junction had 7 bases not matched to a gene; V was cut back by 4 bases and J by 2 bases.

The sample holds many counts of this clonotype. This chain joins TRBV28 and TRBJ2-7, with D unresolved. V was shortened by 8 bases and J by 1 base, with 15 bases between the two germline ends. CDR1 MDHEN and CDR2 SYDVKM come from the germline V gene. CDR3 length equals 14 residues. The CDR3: CASCRTPLSYEQYF. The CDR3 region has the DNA TGTGCCAGCTGCCGGACGCCCCTTTCCTACGAGCAGTACTTC.

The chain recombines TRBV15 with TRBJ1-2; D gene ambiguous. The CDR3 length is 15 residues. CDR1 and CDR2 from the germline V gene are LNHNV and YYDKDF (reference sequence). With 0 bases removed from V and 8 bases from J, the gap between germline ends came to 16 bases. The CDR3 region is CATSRDKAGFFGYTF. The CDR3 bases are TGTGCCACCAGCAGAGACAAGGCAGGCTTCTTCGGCTACACCTTC.

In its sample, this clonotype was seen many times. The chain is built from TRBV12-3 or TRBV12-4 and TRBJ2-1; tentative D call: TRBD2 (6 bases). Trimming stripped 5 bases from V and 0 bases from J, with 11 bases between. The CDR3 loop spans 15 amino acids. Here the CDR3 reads CASSPGGVSYNEQFF. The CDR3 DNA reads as TGTGCCAGCAGTCCCGGCGGGGTCTCCTACAATGAGCAGTTCTTC.